This T cell receptor beta chain appears in the sequencing data of a study of blood T cell repertoires in COVID-19. Study overall: COVID-19 samples from acute and convalescent phases originated in the United States, Italy and Spain.

In the original workflow: Estimated nucleated cell counts came from reference gene primer amplification. TCRdb's copy holds only in-frame clones and misses some; the assay was immunoSEQ multiplex PCR. That table gives V, J and clone size, and the DNA gave D and trimming. The sample shows about 140,000 clones, approximately 85% of them seen only once. The germline V and J ends were trimmed by 7 bases and 3 bases, with 10 bases remaining between them. The CDR3 loop spans 13 amino acids. The germline V gene has CDR1 SNHLY and CDR2 FYNNEI. The chain couples TRBV2 to TRBJ2-1, with D possibly being TRBD1 (6 bases). Sequences were obtained from peripheral blood. This TCR derives from a woman of 80 years or more with acute or convalescent COVID-19. CDR3 DNA sequence: TGTGCCAGCAACAGGGACAACTACAATGAGCAGTTCTTC. Protein product: CASNRDNYNEQFF. Full variable domain (remainder filled in from reference TRBV2 and TRBJ2-1): EPEVTQTPSHQVTQMGQEVILRCVPISNHLYFYWYRQILGQKVEFLVSFYNNEISEKSEIFDDQFSVERPDGSNFTLKIRSTKLEDSAMYFCASNRDNYNEQFFGPGTRLTVL.